Each of the 8 T cell receptor beta chains below was sequenced from the same sample in a study of cytomegalovirus exposure and HLA in healthy donors. TCRdb's copy holds only in-frame clones and misses some; the assay was immunoSEQ multiplex PCR. The table shows about 98,000 clones, with roughly 87% occurring only once. Sequencing input: PBMCs. These receptors were taken from a man younger than 35 in good health and CMV-seropositive.

V is TRBV4-1 and J is TRBJ2-7, with a weak D call TRBD2 (5 bases). Germline loops: CDR1 MGHRA, CDR2 YSYEKL. V lost 1 base to trimming and J lost 3 bases, with 16 bases between them. CDR3 length: 16 amino acids. This chain's CDR3 is CASSQGGAFQDYEQYF. In nucleotides, the CDR3 is TGCGCCAGCAGCCAAGGGGGAGCGTTTCAAGACTACGAGCAGTACTTC.

The J gene is TRBJ2-5, the V gene TRBV7-7; TRBD2 matches 14 bases. V shed 5 bases, J shed 0 bases, and the junction held 8 bases outside the gene matches. This CDR3 is built from 18 residues. CDR1 is SSHAT and CDR2 is FNYEAQ in the germline V gene (reference sequence). The CDR3 sequence: CASSRGTSGGEYQETQYF. CDR3 DNA: TGTGCCAGCAGCCGCGGGACTAGCGGGGGAGAGTACCAAGAGACCCAGTACTTC.

V is TRBV5-4 and J is TRBJ1-1, with 9 bases aligning to TRBD1. The CDR3 covers 13 residues. Germline V gene lookup returns CDR1 SGHNT and CDR2 YYREEE (reference sequence). After removal of 4 bases from V and 6 bases from J, the junction contained 4 bases not matched to a gene. The CDR3 loop is CASSVGQGSEAFF. DNA for the CDR3: TGTGCCAGCAGCGTGGGACAGGGCTCTGAAGCTTTCTTT. Based on the CDR3 plus reference TRBV5-4 and TRBJ1-1, the full variable domain is ETGVTQSPTHLIKTRGQQVTLRCSSQSGHNTVSWYQQALGQGPQFIFQYYREEENGRGNFPPRFSGLQFPNYSSELNVNALELDDSALYLCASSVGQGSEAFFGQGTRLTVV.

The rearrangement joins TRBV6-6 to TRBJ2-5, with TRBD2 identical over 8 bases. The length of the CDR3 is 15 residues. Germline CDR1 and CDR2: MNHNY and SVGAGI (reference sequence). V lost 5 bases and J lost 5; bases outside the gene matches: 10. CDR3 coding DNA: TGTGCCAGCAGTACGGGCGCGGGGGGCAGGGAGACCCAGTACTTC. Protein product: CASSTGAGGRETQYF.

This CDR3 is CASSPRWLAANTGELFF. For the CDR3, the DNA is TGTGCCAGCAGCCCAAGGTGGCTAGCGGCGAACACCGGGGAGCTGTTTTTT. This chain joins TRBV9 and TRBJ2-2, with 7 bases lining up with TRBD2. Germline CDR1 reads SGDLS; CDR2 reads YYNGEE. This CDR3 is 17 amino acids long. The V and J ends lost 4 bases and 0 bases, in that order; junction bases with no gene match: 9.

V and J are TRBV5-4 and TRBJ2-4; 7 nucleotides agree with TRBD1. The CDR3 contains 14 residues. V lost 4 bases, J lost 4 bases, and 5 bases stayed unmatched. The germline V gene has CDR1 SGHNT and CDR2 YYREEE (reference sequence). As DNA, the CDR3 is TGTGCCAGCAGCCCGGGACAGCGGAAAAACATTCAGTACTTC. This encodes CASSPGQRKNIQYF.

V gene TRBV7-2 combines with J gene TRBJ2-3, with 8 bases identical to TRBD2. This CDR3 is 14 amino acids long. Germline values: CDR1 SGHTA, CDR2 FQGNSA. Trimming removed 5 bases from V and 6 bases from J; junction bases left unmatched: 7. CDR3 in amino acids: CASSRSSGVDTQYF. CDR3 sequence (DNA): TGTGCCAGCAGCCGTAGTAGCGGGGTGGATACGCAGTATTTT.

The V and J genes are TRBV7-3 and TRBJ2-1, with TRBD2 as a possible D gene (5 bases). CDR3 length equals 16 residues. Germline V gives CDR1 SGHTA, CDR2 FQGTGA. V lost 2 bases and J 6 bases, leaving 17 bases between the germline ends. The CDR3 protein is CASSLLPGNFLNEQFF. CDR3 DNA: TGTGCCAGCAGCTTACTGCCCGGGAATTTTCTCAATGAGCAGTTCTTC.